The 2 T cell receptor beta chains presented below share a single source sample, sequenced in a study of T cell responses to AZD1222 COVID-19 vaccine. Using immunoSEQ multiplex PCR, the repertoire was profiled, and TCRdb retains in-frame clones only, with some absent. The sample contains 99,000 or so clones, around 89% of which appear only once. Here the sequenced sample was peripheral blood, taken on day 0 of AZD1222 vaccination. Source of these receptors: an adult in good health.

This clone has only a few counts. The chain uses TRBV10-1 and TRBJ2-7; D gene unclear. Germline V lookup: CDR1 WNHNN, CDR2 SYGVQD (reference sequence). This CDR3 is 9 amino acids long. V lost 7 bases and J lost 6, with 4 bases in between. The CDR3 DNA reads as TGCGCCAGCATCTCCGAGCAGTACTTC. It encodes CASISEQYF.

In DNA, the CDR3 is TGTGCCAGCTCACTCCAGGGTCAGCCCCAGCATTTT. Translating it yields CASSLQGQPQHF. V gene TRBV18 combines with J gene TRBJ1-5, with D possibly being TRBD1 (5 bases). V was cut by 4 bases and J by 6 bases, with 7 bases left in between. The CDR3 runs to 12 residues. The germline V gene encodes CDR1 KGHSH and CDR2 LQKENI.